The 11 T cell receptor beta chains listed next were all sequenced from one sample in a study of blood T cell repertoires in COVID-19. The table came from immunoSEQ multiplex PCR; TCRdb's copy has only in-frame clones and leaves some out. The sample shows a few hundred thousand clones, 83% of them seen only once. The sample was peripheral blood. The origin of the receptors is a woman between 50 and 59 years old with acute or convalescent COVID-19.

This chain uses TRBV12-2 with TRBJ2-5; TRBD1, as called in the table, went unchecked against the DNA. TRBV12-2 has pseudogene status. The CDR3 has 16 amino acids. The CDR3 is CASRLGVDRGKETQYF. The CDR3 nucleotides are TGTGCAAGTCGCTTAGGAGTGGACAGGGGAAAAGAGACCCAGTACTTC.

This clone was seen once. V is TRBV10-1 and J is TRBJ1-5, with TRBD1 matching over 7 bases. CDR3 length: 12 residues. Trimming removed 7 bases from V and 8 bases from J; junction bases left unmatched: 5. Per the germline V gene, CDR1 is WNHNN and CDR2 is SYGVQD (reference sequence). CDR3 bases: TGCGCCAGCAAGGCAGGGGGTAAGCCCCAGCATTTT. Its translation is CASKAGGKPQHF.

The chain employs TRBV21-1 and TRBJ1-5; the table assigns TRBD1, which was not confirmed against the DNA. TRBV21-1 is an annotated pseudogene. CDR3 length: 17 amino acids. The CDR3 nucleotides are TGTGCCAGCAGCAAAGAGAGGGCCAGGGGGCACAATCAGCCCCAGCATTTT. Translation: CASSKERARGHNQPQHF.

The chain carries TRBV30 and TRBJ2-3; 7 nucleotides agree with TRBD2. The CDR3 sequence is 15 residues long. From germline, CDR1 is GTSNPN and CDR2 SVGIG (reference sequence). The V segment lost 1 base and the J segment 0 bases; nucleotides outside the gene matches: 4. The CDR3: CAWSEGGSSTDTQYF. The CDR3 DNA sequence: TGTGCCTGGAGTGAGGGCGGGAGTAGCACAGATACGCAGTATTTT.

This clone occurred a few times. This rearrangement joins TRBV13 to TRBJ2-5; TRBD1 aligns across 9 bases. Looked up from germline, CDR1 is PRHDT and CDR2 is FYEKMQ (reference sequence). The CDR3 extends over 17 amino acids. With 4 bases clipped from V and 0 bases from J, the junction kept 9 bases outside the gene matches. The CDR3 region is CASSSIPGTGYQETQYF. The CDR3 region has the DNA TGTGCCAGCAGCTCCATCCCTGGGACAGGGTACCAAGAGACCCAGTACTTC.

The chain links TRBV6-5 to TRBJ2-7; maybe TRBD2 (5 bases). Trimming stripped 5 bases from V and 2 bases from J, with 13 bases between. The CDR3 is 14 amino acids. CDR1 and CDR2 from the germline V gene are MNHEY and SVGAGI. The chain's CDR3 is CASSPRELAYEQYF. CDR3 sequence (DNA): TGTGCCAGCAGTCCCCGGGAATTGGCCTACGAGCAGTACTTC.

This CDR3 is CASRGGGKGDAEAFF. The CDR3 DNA sequence: TGTGCCAGCAGAGGGGGAGGGAAAGGGGACGCTGAAGCTTTCTTT. The V and J genes are TRBV5-4 and TRBJ1-1; D is perhaps TRBD1 (6 bases). Deletions cut 5 bases from V and 6 bases from J, with 20 bases between. The CDR3 has 15 residues. The V gene's germline CDR1 is SGHNT and CDR2 YYREEE (reference sequence).

The chain uses TRBV6-5 and TRBJ1-5; a possible D gene is TRBD1 (5 bases). Germline assignment: CDR1 MNHEY and CDR2 SVGAGI. Trimming left V 8 bases short and J 1 base short, with 12 bases between. The CDR3 contains 14 residues. The CDR3 DNA follows: TGTGCCAGCGGGGGGGAGTCCAGCAATCAGCCCCAGCATTTT. This translates into CASGGESSNQPQHF.

The V and J genes are TRBV27 and TRBJ2-5; 13 nucleotides align to TRBD2. The V gene end was trimmed by 0 bases and the J gene end by 5 bases; junction bases not matched to a gene: 3. The germline CDR1 and CDR2 sequences are MNHEY and SMNVEV (reference sequence). This CDR3 region has 16 residues. The CDR3 bases are TGTGCCAGCAGTTTATCGACTAGCGGGGGGCGGGAGACCCAGTACTTC. Its protein is CASSLSTSGGRETQYF.

This chain's CDR3 is CASSPRASGAKNIQYF. The CDR3 nucleotides are TGTGCCAGCAGCCCCCGGGCCTCGGGGGCCAAAAACATTCAGTACTTC. The genes are TRBV9 and TRBJ2-4; tentatively, D is TRBD2 (5 bases). Germline loops: CDR1 SGDLS, CDR2 YYNGEE. The CDR3 spans 16 residues. Deletions cut 4 bases from V and 1 base from J, with 15 bases between.

This clone was seen a single time. CDR3 region: CASLGGNTEAFF. Written as DNA, the CDR3 is TGTGCCAGCCTGGGGGGGAACACTGAAGCTTTCTTT. The V call is TRBV12-3 or TRBV12-4, the J call TRBJ1-1, with a possible D match to TRBD1 (5 bases). The CDR3 is 12 residues long. The germline V and J ends were trimmed by 8 bases and 1 base, with 8 bases remaining between them.